Listed below are T cell receptor beta chains from one sample, sequenced in a study of blood T cell repertoires in COVID-19. The data were produced by immunoSEQ multiplex PCR, yet TCRdb's version contains in-frame clones alone and is incomplete. The data contain around 400,000 clones, roughly 87% of them singletons. Material for sequencing was PBMCs or T cells enriched from blood (not recorded which). The receptors come from a woman aged 45-65 years who had recovered from COVID-19. The conserved cysteine and the conserved F or W are not part of the CDR3 here. Fields, in order: clone size, D gene, V gene, J gene, CDR3 protein. The D gene is left open where the match is weak. Some rows have no size entry. The others give once, few or many, or a class for an expanded clone.

-	TRBD1	TRBV5-4	TRBJ2-7	ASSLGQGRLWEQY
-	-	TRBV9	TRBJ1-1	ASSGPLTGSLGAF
-	TRBD1	TRBV19	TRBJ1-3	ASSGGQGDFAGNTIY
-	-	TRBV10-3	TRBJ2-3	AISDFGGGGRGTDTQY
few	TRBD1	TRBV11-2	TRBJ1-5	ASSLGQTGGSQPQH
-	TRBD1	TRBV7-2	TRBJ1-1	ASSLVPGTAVGAF
-	TRBD1	TRBV2	TRBJ2-7	ASEDTGGSYEQY
-	TRBD1	TRBV18	TRBJ1-1	ASSPGQGNTEAF
-	-	TRBV7-9	TRBJ1-2	ASSPLQGLSYGYT
once	-	TRBV9	TRBJ1-3	ASSVGPGQRSGNTIY
-	TRBD2	TRBV5-4	TRBJ2-1	ASRQTSPSSYNEQF
-	TRBD2	TRBV5-1	TRBJ2-1	ASSSGLAGDNEQF
-	-	TRBV19	TRBJ1-1	ASSIRAGTEAF
-	-	TRBV12-5	TRBJ1-6	ASGFGDSPLH
-	-	TRBV7-9	TRBJ1-4	ASSLESGLGEKLF
-	-	TRBV6-5	TRBJ1-5	ASRRREVNQPQH
once	-	TRBV27	TRBJ1-5	ASSFLNQPQH
-	-	TRBV5-1	TRBJ1-2	ASSLVLGTNYGYT
few	TRBD1	TRBV6-1	TRBJ2-4	ASSEWTGGIADIQY
-	TRBD1	TRBV10-3	TRBJ1-3	AITDGGQGAGNTIY
-	-	TRBV6-5	TRBJ1-1	ASRRGWEDTEAF
-	-	TRBV20-1	TRBJ2-3	SASTGSTDTQY
-	-	TRBV5-1	TRBJ2-2	ASSLDINTGELF
-	TRBD1	TRBV6-2/TRBV6-3	TRBJ2-3	ASSYVVRGLTDTQY
-	TRBD2	TRBV19	TRBJ2-1	ASSINLGGSYNEQF
-	-	TRBV4-2	TRBJ1-1	ASSRVRDTEAF
-	TRBD2	TRBV7-2	TRBJ2-3	ASRHSGGIDTQY
-	-	TRBV28	TRBJ1-2	ASSLLGSGNT
-	-	TRBV30	TRBJ1-2	AWKIPGIHYGYI
once	-	TRBV19	TRBJ1-5	ASSMGPGVVPQH